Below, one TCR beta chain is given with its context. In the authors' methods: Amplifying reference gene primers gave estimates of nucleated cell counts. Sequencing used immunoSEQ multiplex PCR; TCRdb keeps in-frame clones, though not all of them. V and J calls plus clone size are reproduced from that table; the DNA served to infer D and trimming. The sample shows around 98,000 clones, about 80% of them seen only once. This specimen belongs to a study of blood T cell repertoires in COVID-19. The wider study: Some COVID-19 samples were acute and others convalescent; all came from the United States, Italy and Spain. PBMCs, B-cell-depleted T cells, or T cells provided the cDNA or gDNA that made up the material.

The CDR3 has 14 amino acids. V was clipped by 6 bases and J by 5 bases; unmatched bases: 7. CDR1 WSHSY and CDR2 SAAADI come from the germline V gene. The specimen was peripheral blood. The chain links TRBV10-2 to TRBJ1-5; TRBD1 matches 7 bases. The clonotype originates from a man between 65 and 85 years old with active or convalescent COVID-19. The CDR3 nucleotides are TGCGCCAGCAGCGGGACAGTCGAGTATCAGCCCCAGCATTTT. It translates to CASSGTVEYQPQHF.